This record concerns one T cell receptor beta chain sequence. The CDR3 spans 14 residues. V gave up 4 bases and J gave up 4 bases, with 12 bases separating them. Germline lookup yields CDR1 SGHRS and CDR2 YFSETQ. These data are taken from a study of blood T cells in healthy people across ages. PCR was performed a second time for about 6 to 12 cycles using a sample-barcoded 5' primer and a J-beta primer mix. All cDNA molecules were each tagged by a template-switch adaptor with 12 random nucleotides. TCRdb itself ran the 5' RACE reads through MiXCR, one entry per CDR3 protein. The sample includes hundreds of thousands of distinct CDR3 sequences, more than 25% seen only once; the top ten take roughly a sixth.

The chain employs TRBV5-1 and TRBJ2-1; D is unclear. The receptor was isolated from a woman older than 75 in good health. The specimen sequenced was blood. CDR3: CASSPWTVYNEQFF. As DNA, the CDR3 is TGCGCCAGCAGCCCTTGGACCGTATACAATGAGCAGTTCTTC. Full variable domain (rest looked up from reference TRBV5-1 and TRBJ2-1): KAGVTQTPRYLIKTRGQQVTLSCSPISGHRSVSWYQQTPGQGLQFLFEYFSETQRNKGNFPGRFSGRQFSNSRSEMNVSTLELGDSALYLCASSPWTVYNEQFFGPGTRLTVL.